The rows below give T cell receptor beta chains drawn from one sample of a study of CD8+CD57+ T cells in acquired aplastic anemia. TCRdb re-derived calls from the reads in MiXCR, one entry per CDR3 protein. The sample yields hundreds of thousands of distinct CDR3 sequences, around a third seen once. The sequenced sample consisted of sorted CD4+, CD8+, or CD8+CD57+ T cells (not recorded which) from PBMCs. The receptors were gathered from a human donor with aplastic anemia. Both conserved end residues are part of each CDR3.

j_gene: TRBJ1-5; len: 14; v_gene: TRBV20-1; CDR3aa: CSAKTTESNQPQHF
j_gene: TRBJ2-5; len: 17; v_gene: TRBV19; CDR3aa: CASSIGPTARYQETQYF
j_gene: TRBJ1-3; len: 15; v_gene: TRBV4-3; CDR3aa: CASSQGQRILDTIYF
j_gene: TRBJ1-4; len: 13; v_gene: TRBV7-8; CDR3aa: CASSGRLSEKLFF
j_gene: TRBJ2-1; len: 15; v_gene: TRBV2; CDR3aa: CATRPALSPYNEQFF
j_gene: TRBJ1-6; len: 13; v_gene: TRBV10-3; CDR3aa: CAIKLGGNSPLHF
j_gene: TRBJ2-5; len: 12; v_gene: TRBV5-6; CDR3aa: CASSLLTGNQYF
j_gene: TRBJ1-1; len: 14; v_gene: TRBV2; CDR3aa: CASSRQGATTEAFF
j_gene: TRBJ2-7; len: 17; v_gene: TRBV11-1; CDR3aa: CASSRGLAGTFTYEQYF
j_gene: TRBJ2-3; len: 14; v_gene: TRBV5-1; CDR3aa: CASSLEGTASTQYF
j_gene: TRBJ1-5; len: 12; v_gene: TRBV5-6; CDR3aa: CASSLWGQPQHF
j_gene: TRBJ2-7; len: 11; v_gene: TRBV20-1; CDR3aa: CSVGWKYEQYF
j_gene: TRBJ1-4; len: 14; v_gene: TRBV4-3; CDR3aa: CASSQERGWEKLFF
j_gene: TRBJ1-5; len: 15; v_gene: TRBV29-1; CDR3aa: CAWSLTDYSNQPQHF
j_gene: TRBJ1-2; len: 16; v_gene: TRBV14; CDR3aa: CASSQVGTGGGYGYTF
j_gene: TRBJ2-7; len: 15; v_gene: TRBV5-1; CDR3aa: CASSLTGAITYEQYF
j_gene: TRBJ2-3; len: 17; v_gene: TRBV2; CDR3aa: CASSKSRDSRRTDTQYF
j_gene: TRBJ2-7; len: 17; v_gene: TRBV11-1; CDR3aa: CASSLATWTGQAYEQYF
j_gene: TRBJ2-5; len: 15; v_gene: TRBV7-3; CDR3aa: CASSVGVAVRETQYF
j_gene: TRBJ1-2; len: 14; v_gene: TRBV28; CDR3aa: CASRRPRQGDGYTF
j_gene: TRBJ2-2; len: 16; v_gene: TRBV6-1; CDR3aa: CASRPRTGANTGELFF
j_gene: TRBJ2-5; len: 13; v_gene: TRBV29-1; CDR3aa: CSVDSRGGETQYF
j_gene: TRBJ1-1; len: 14; v_gene: TRBV7-9; CDR3aa: CASSLAEGQGEAFF
j_gene: TRBJ2-3; len: 13; v_gene: TRBV20-1; CDR3aa: CSALHGGTDTQYF
j_gene: TRBJ2-2; len: 13; v_gene: TRBV19; CDR3aa: CASSLYRPGELFF
j_gene: TRBJ1-6; len: 14; v_gene: TRBV6-1; CDR3aa: CASSAQRLRSPLHF
j_gene: TRBJ1-2; len: 13; v_gene: TRBV10-3; CDR3aa: CAISDPGSYGYTF
j_gene: TRBJ1-1; len: 14; v_gene: TRBV6-5; CDR3aa: CASSFGGGDTEAFF
j_gene: TRBJ2-7; len: 15; v_gene: TRBV2; CDR3aa: CASSEAVAALYEQYF
j_gene: TRBJ2-6; len: 13; v_gene: TRBV2; CDR3aa: CASSKSGANVLTF
j_gene: TRBJ1-5; len: 10; v_gene: TRBV29-1; CDR3aa: CSAGTEPQHF
j_gene: TRBJ2-1; len: 16; v_gene: TRBV11-2; CDR3aa: CASSRRGLAEYNEQFF
j_gene: TRBJ1-2; len: 13; v_gene: TRBV7-2; CDR3aa: CASSLVRFDGYTF
j_gene: TRBJ2-1; len: 15; v_gene: TRBV6-1; CDR3aa: CASVKPGATHNEQFF
j_gene: TRBJ2-7; len: 15; v_gene: TRBV7-2; CDR3aa: CASSPEVGYFHEQYF
j_gene: TRBJ2-7; len: 11; v_gene: TRBV2; CDR3aa: CASGTSYEQYF
j_gene: TRBJ2-3; len: 16; v_gene: TRBV20-1; CDR3aa: CSARVVSGRVADTQYF
j_gene: TRBJ2-3; len: 17; v_gene: TRBV27; CDR3aa: CASSLRTSSGGPDTQYF
j_gene: TRBJ2-3; len: 16; v_gene: TRBV11-2; CDR3aa: CASSPRTRTSTDTQYF
j_gene: TRBJ2-3; len: 12; v_gene: TRBV29-1; CDR3aa: CSVEKGTDTQYF
j_gene: TRBJ1-2; len: 14; v_gene: TRBV10-3; CDR3aa: CAISEQGPNYGYTF
j_gene: TRBJ2-7; len: 13; v_gene: TRBV2; CDR3aa: CASSPPAGYEQYF
j_gene: TRBJ2-1; len: 15; v_gene: TRBV11-1; CDR3aa: CASSLRLAGVDEQFF
j_gene: TRBJ2-5; len: 15; v_gene: TRBV2; CDR3aa: CASRPTGGGQETQYF
j_gene: TRBJ2-5; len: 13; v_gene: TRBV20-1; CDR3aa: CSATGLLEETQYF
j_gene: TRBJ1-6; len: 17; v_gene: TRBV10-1; CDR3aa: CASSVRQGSSYNSPLHF
j_gene: TRBJ2-3; len: 15; v_gene: TRBV7-2; CDR3aa: CASSSAGRGTDTQYF
j_gene: TRBJ2-2; len: 17; v_gene: TRBV2; CDR3aa: CASRGPRDRGDTGELFF
j_gene: TRBJ2-4; len: 13; v_gene: TRBV19; CDR3aa: CASSLQGENIQYF
j_gene: TRBJ1-3; len: 16; v_gene: TRBV4-3; CDR3aa: CASSQVPGVSGNTIYF
j_gene: TRBJ1-5; len: 14; v_gene: TRBV19; CDR3aa: CASSIDSGNQPQHF
j_gene: TRBJ1-3; len: 14; v_gene: TRBV5-1; CDR3aa: CASSLAGIGNTIYF
j_gene: TRBJ2-7; len: 14; v_gene: TRBV20-1; CDR3aa: CSALMTSGSYEQYF
j_gene: TRBJ1-5; len: 13; v_gene: TRBV4-1; CDR3aa: CASSAGLDQPQHF
j_gene: TRBJ2-7; len: 14; v_gene: TRBV20-1; CDR3aa: CSAREAGNHYEQYF
j_gene: TRBJ1-2; len: 13; v_gene: TRBV5-1; CDR3aa: CASSEEPNSLSTF
j_gene: TRBJ1-2; len: 13; v_gene: TRBV29-1; CDR3aa: CSVEEPGHYGYTF
j_gene: TRBJ1-2; len: 13; v_gene: TRBV19; CDR3aa: CATRSTGGSGYTF
j_gene: TRBJ1-2; len: 13; v_gene: TRBV24-1; CDR3aa: CARPGQGFYGYTF